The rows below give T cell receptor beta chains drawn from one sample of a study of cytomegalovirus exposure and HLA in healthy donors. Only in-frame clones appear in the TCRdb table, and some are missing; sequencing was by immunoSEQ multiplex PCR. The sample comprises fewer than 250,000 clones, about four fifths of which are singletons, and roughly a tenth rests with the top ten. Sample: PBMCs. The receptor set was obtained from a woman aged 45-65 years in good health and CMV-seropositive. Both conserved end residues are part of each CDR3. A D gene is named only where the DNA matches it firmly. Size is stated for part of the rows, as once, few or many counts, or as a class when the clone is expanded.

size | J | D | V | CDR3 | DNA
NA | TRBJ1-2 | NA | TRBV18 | CASSPGGTYYGYTF | TGTGCCAGCTCACCCGGGGGGACATACTATGGCTACACCTTC
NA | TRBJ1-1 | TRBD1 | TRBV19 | CASSILRQGRGTRTEAFF | TGTGCCAGTAGTATCCTCCGACAGGGACGGGGGACGAGGACTGAAGCTTTCTTT
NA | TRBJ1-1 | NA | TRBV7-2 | CASSRTGLGRRGNTEAFF | TGTGCCAGCAGCAGAACAGGACTGGGACGGAGGGGTAACACTGAAGCTTTCTTT
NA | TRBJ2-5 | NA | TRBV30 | CAWRGSGAQETQYF | TGTGCCTGGAGGGGGTCAGGGGCCCAAGAGACCCAGTACTTC
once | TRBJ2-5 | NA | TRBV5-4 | CASSFPSGQETQYF | TGTGCCAGCAGCTTCCCCAGCGGACAAGAGACCCAGTACTTC
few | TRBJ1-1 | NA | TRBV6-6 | CASSYKEGQAAFF | TGTGCCAGCAGTTACAAGGAGGGGCAGGCAGCTTTCTTT
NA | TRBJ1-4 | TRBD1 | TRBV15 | CATNTGGSNEKLFF | TGTGCCACCAATACAGGGGGGTCCAATGAAAAACTGTTTTTT
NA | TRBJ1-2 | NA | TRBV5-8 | CASRRGGAIDGYTF | TGTGCCAGCAGAAGAGGGGGGGCGATTGATGGCTACACCTTC
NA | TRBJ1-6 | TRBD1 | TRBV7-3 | CASSEGTVHAGNSPLHF | TGTGCCAGCAGCGAAGGGACAGTCCACGCGGGGAATTCACCCCTCCACTTT
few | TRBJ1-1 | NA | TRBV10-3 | CAISDRGNTEAFF | TGTGCCATCAGTGATAGGGGTAACACTGAAGCTTTCTTT
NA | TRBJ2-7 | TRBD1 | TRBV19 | CASSNPRTGSEQYF | TGTGCCAGTAGTAATCCTCGGACAGGGTCCGAGCAGTACTTC
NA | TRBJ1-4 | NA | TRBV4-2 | CASSQEGADEKLFF | TGTGCCAGCAGCCAAGAGGGGGCAGATGAAAAACTGTTTTTT
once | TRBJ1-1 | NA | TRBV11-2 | CASSSYTTEAFF | TGTGCCAGCAGCTCATACACCACTGAAGCTTTCTTT
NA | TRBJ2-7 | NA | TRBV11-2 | CASSLLGPSYEQYF | TGTGCCAGCAGCTTACTGGGGCCCTCCTACGAGCAGTACTTC
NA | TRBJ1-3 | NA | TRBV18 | CASSPLERSSGNTIYF | TGTGCCAGCTCACCTCTCGAGAGGAGCTCTGGAAACACCATATATTTT
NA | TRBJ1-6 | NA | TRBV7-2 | CASSLGVPGVSPLHF | TGTGCCAGCAGCTTAGGTGTTCCAGGGGTTTCACCCCTCCACTTT
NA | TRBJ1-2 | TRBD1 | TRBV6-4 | CASSPGETGGASGYTF | TGTGCCAGCAGTCCGGGGGAGACAGGGGGCGCGAGTGGCTACACCTTC
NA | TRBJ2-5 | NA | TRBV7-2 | CASSSPRRTGLAQYF | TGTGCCAGCAGCTCCCCCCGCCGAACTGGTTTGGCCCAGTACTTC
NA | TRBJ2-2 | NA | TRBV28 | CASSRQGLYTGELFF | TGTGCCAGCAGTAGACAGGGACTTTACACCGGGGAGCTGTTTTTT
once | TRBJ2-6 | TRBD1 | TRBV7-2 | CASSLGQGSSGANVLTF | TGTGCCAGCAGCTTGGGACAGGGGAGCTCTGGGGCCAACGTCCTGACTTTC
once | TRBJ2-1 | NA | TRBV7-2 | CASSFYSYNEQFF | TGTGCCAGCAGTTTCTACTCCTACAATGAGCAGTTCTTC
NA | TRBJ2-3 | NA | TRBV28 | CASSLSAGTDTQYF | TGTGCCAGCAGTTTATCCGCAGGCACAGATACGCAGTATTTT
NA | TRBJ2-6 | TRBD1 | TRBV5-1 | CASSSGQGRISGANVLTF | TGCGCCAGCAGCAGCGGACAGGGCCGAATTTCTGGGGCCAACGTCCTGACTTTC
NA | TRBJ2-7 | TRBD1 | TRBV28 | CASSFPGTAGEQYF | TGTGCCAGCAGTTTCCCCGGGACAGCCGGGGAGCAGTACTTC
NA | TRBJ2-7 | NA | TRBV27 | CASSLSSTGAYEQYF | TGTGCCAGCAGTTTATCTTCGACAGGAGCCTACGAGCAGTACTTC
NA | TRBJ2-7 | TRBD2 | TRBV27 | CASSFRQGGYEQYF | TGTGCCAGCAGTTTCCGTCAGGGAGGGTACGAGCAGTACTTC
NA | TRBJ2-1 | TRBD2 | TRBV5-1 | CASSLGTRWNNEQFF | TGCGCCAGCAGCTTAGGGACTAGATGGAACAATGAGCAGTTCTTC
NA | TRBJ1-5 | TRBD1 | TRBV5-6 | CASSPGQGNQPQHF | TGTGCCAGCAGCCCGGGACAGGGAAATCAGCCCCAGCATTTT
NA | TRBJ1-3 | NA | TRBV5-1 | CASSLAPTGFGNTIYF | TGCGCCAGCAGCTTGGCCCCTACAGGGTTTGGAAACACCATATATTTT
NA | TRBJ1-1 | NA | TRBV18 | CASSPPGSGGTEAFF | TGTGCCAGCTCACCACCAGGATCGGGGGGCACTGAAGCTTTCTTT
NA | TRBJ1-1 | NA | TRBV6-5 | CASSRQSGTKAFF | TGTGCCAGCAGTCGCCAGAGCGGGACCAAAGCTTTCTTT
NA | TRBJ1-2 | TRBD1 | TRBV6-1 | CASSQLGTDYGYTF | TGTGCCAGCAGCCAACTGGGGACAGACTATGGCTACACCTTC
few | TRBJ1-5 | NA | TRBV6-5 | CASSPSGQGNQPQHF | TGTGCCAGCAGTCCGAGTGGGCAGGGCAATCAGCCCCAGCATTTT
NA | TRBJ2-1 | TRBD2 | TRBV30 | CAWSVQAGAYNEQFF | TGTGCCTGGAGTGTTCAAGCGGGGGCCTACAATGAGCAGTTCTTC
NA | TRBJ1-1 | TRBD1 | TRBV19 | CASSRQGTNTEAFF | TGTGCCAGTAGTAGACAGGGGACGAACACTGAAGCTTTCTTT
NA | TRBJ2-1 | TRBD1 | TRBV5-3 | CARSLFSVSGTGDNEQFF | TGTGCCAGAAGCTTGTTCAGTGTTAGTGGGACAGGGGACAATGAGCAGTTCTTC
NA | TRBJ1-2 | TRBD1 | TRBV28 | CASIRGNNYGYTF | TGTGCCAGCATCAGGGGGAACAACTATGGCTACACCTTC
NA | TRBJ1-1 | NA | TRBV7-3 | CASSLTGNTEAFF | TGTGCCAGCAGCTTGACAGGGAACACTGAAGCTTTCTTT
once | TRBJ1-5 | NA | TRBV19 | CASSIRGYSNQPQHF | TGTGCCAGTAGTATAAGGGGTTATAGCAATCAGCCCCAGCATTTT
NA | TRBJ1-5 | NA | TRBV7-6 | CASSLGRGSNQPQHF | TGTGCCAGCAGCTTAGGGAGAGGGAGCAATCAGCCCCAGCATTTT
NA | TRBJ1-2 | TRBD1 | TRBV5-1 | CASSLSTGRDGYTF | TGCGCCAGCAGCTTGTCGACAGGGCGTGATGGCTACACCTTC
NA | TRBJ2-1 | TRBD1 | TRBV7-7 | CASSLGPGTVLNEQFF | TGTGCCAGCAGCTTAGGGCCCGGGACAGTCCTGAATGAGCAGTTCTTC
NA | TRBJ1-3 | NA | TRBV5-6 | CASSSRGPVGNTIYF | TGTGCCAGCAGCTCCCGCGGCCCAGTAGGAAACACCATATATTTT
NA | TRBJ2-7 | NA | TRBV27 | CASTWAGSYEQYF | TGTGCCAGCACCTGGGCAGGGTCCTACGAGCAGTACTTC
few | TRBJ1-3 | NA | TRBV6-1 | CASSDGKSGGNTIYF | TGTGCCAGCAGTGACGGGAAATCAGGAGGAAACACCATATATTTT
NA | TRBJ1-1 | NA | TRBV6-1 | CASSDFSRNLNTEAFF | TGTGCCAGCAGTGATTTCAGCAGGAACCTGAACACTGAAGCTTTCTTT
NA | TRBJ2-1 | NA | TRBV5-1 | CASSLVTGSSYNEQFF | TGCGCCAGCAGCTTGGTCACAGGGAGTTCCTACAATGAGCAGTTCTTC
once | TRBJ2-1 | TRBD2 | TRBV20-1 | CSAGGENEQFF | TGCAGTGCTGGGGGGGAGAATGAGCAGTTCTTC
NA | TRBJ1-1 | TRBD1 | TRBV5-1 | CASSLRTGDNTEAFF | TGCGCCAGCAGCTTACGGACAGGGGACAACACTGAAGCTTTCTTT
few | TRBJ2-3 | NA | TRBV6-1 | CASRPPGSTDTQYF | TGTGCCAGCAGACCCCCCGGTAGCACAGATACGCAGTATTTT